This TCR beta chain was recorded in a study of tumor and adjacent non-tumor tissue in lung cancer. Study-level information: There were around 11 adenocarcinoma, a couple of squamous cell carcinoma and 1 small cell lung cancer cases. Samples averaged roughly 4.3 million productive TCRbeta reads each.

Three rounds of nested PCR, following a modified ARM-PCR protocol, produced the TCRbeta library. TCRdb reanalysed the multiplex PCR reads using MiXCR and keeps one entry per CDR3 protein. This repertoire shows 65,000 to 85,000 distinct CDR3 sequences, approximately 73% found once; its top ten account for more than 35%. This sample's RNA came from whole unsorted tissue. This non-tumor lung sample came from over 3 cm beyond the tumor edge. Newly diagnosed lung cancer patients had thoracic surgery in China, August–late 2014, without prior chemotherapy. This clonotype was seen at least ten times. Germline V gene lookup returns CDR1 LNHDA and CDR2 SQIVND (reference sequence). This CDR3 contains 15 residues. J was trimmed by 9 bases and V by 5 bases; bases with no gene match: 12.

The chain has TRBV19 and TRBJ2-1, with 8 bases aligning to TRBD2. What was sequenced was distant non-tumor lung tissue. The TCR originated in a man in his 60s with non-small cell lung cancer. CDR3 in DNA: TGTGCCAGTAGTCAGTCTAGCGGGTGGGGGAGTGAGCAGTTCTTC. Amino acids: CASSQSSGWGSEQFF.